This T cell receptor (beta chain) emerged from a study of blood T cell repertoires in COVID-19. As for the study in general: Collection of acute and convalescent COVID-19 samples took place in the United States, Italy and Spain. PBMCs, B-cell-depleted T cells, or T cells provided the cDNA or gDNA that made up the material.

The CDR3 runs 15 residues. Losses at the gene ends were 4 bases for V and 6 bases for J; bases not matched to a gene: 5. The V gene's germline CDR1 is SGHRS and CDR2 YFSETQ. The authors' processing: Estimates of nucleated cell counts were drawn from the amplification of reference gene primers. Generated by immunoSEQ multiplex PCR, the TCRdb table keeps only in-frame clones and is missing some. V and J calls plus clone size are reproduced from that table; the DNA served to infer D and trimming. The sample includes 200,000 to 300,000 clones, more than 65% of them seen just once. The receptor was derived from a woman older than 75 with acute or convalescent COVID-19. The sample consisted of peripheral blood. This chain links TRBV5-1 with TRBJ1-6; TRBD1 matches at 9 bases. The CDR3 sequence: CASSGQGRSNSPLHF. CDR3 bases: TGCGCCAGCAGCGGACAGGGGCGTAGTAATTCACCCCTCCACTTT.